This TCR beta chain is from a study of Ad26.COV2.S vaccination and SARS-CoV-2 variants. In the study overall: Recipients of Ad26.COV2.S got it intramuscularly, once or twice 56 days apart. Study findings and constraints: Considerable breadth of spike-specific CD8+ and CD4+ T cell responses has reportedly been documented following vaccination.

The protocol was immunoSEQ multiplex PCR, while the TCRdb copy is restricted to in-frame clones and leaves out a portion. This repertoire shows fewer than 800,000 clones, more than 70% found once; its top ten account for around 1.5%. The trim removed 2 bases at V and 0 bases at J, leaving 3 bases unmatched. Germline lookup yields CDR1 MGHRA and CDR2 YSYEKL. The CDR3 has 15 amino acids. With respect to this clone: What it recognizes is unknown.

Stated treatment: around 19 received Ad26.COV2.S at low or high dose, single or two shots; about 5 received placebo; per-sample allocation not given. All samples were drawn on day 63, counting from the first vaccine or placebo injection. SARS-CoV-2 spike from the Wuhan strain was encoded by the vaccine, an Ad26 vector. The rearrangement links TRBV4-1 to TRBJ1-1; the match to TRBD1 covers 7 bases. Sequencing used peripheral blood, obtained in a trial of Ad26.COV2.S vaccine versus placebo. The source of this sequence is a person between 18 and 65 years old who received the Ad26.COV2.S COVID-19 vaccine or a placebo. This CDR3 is CASSQLTGVNTEAFF. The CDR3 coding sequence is TGCGCCAGCAGCCAACTTACAGGGGTGAACACTGAAGCTTTCTTT.